The sequence of this TCR beta chain was determined in a study of beta chain features in type 1 diabetes. Whole-study findings and limits: Here, the possible influence of HLA type (on TCRB rearrangement) remained unresolved. Moderate but significant shortening of TCRB CDR3s was recorded in all four CD4+ subsets from Type 1 diabetes patients.

With V trimmed by 2 bases and J by 1 base, 3 bases remained unmatched. CDR1 and CDR2 from the germline V gene are GTSNPN and SVGIG (reference sequence). The CDR3 covers 15 residues. The isolated RNA, all of it, was reverse transcribed, so expressed TCRB transcripts were what got sequenced. Some clones are missing from TCRdb's copy, which holds only in-frame ones; the method was immunoSEQ multiplex PCR. This table has hundreds of thousands of clones, more than 12% appearing once. This clone was observed a handful of times. The antigen is unknown. Sequences were obtained from naive CD4+ T cells from blood. The chain is built from TRBV30 and TRBJ1-3, with 9 bases matching TRBD1. This TCR was recovered from a man between 18 and 29 years old with type 1 diabetes. The CDR3 spells CAWSRGTGSGNTIYF. CDR3 sequence (DNA): TGTGCCTGGAGTCGGGGGACAGGGTCTGGAAACACCATATATTTT.